This is a list of T cell receptor beta chains from one sample in a study of T cell responses to AZD1222 COVID-19 vaccine. Sequencing was performed with immunoSEQ multiplex PCR; in TCRdb, only in-frame clones are kept and a portion is missing. The sample shows about 120,000 clones, 87% of them seen only once. Sequenced here: peripheral blood, sampled on day 0 of AZD1222 vaccination. The receptors derive from an adult in good health. CDR3s include the opening cysteine and the closing phenylalanine or tryptophan. A D gene is named only where the DNA matches it firmly. Only part of the rows carry a size: once, few, many, or a class if the clone is expanded.

TRBD2,TRBV28,TRBJ2-7,NA,CASSPYPNSGRRNEQYF,TGTGCCAGCAGTCCCTACCCCAATAGCGGGAGGCGCAACGAGCAGTACTTC
TRBD1,TRBV3-1/TRBV3-2,TRBJ2-7,NA,CASSPQGDEQYF,TGTGCCAGCAGCCCCCAGGGGGACGAGCAGTACTTC
NA,TRBV6-5,TRBJ2-5,NA,CASSYPSQETQYF,TGTGCCAGCAGTTACCCATCCCAAGAGACCCAGTACTTC
NA,TRBV5-4,TRBJ2-1,NA,CASSFGGAGNEQFF,TGTGCCAGCAGCTTCGGGGGCGCGGGGAATGAGCAGTTCTTC
TRBD1,TRBV19,TRBJ1-2,NA,CASSPGTVRGYGYTF,TGTGCCAGTAGCCCAGGGACAGTACGGGGCTATGGCTACACCTTC
TRBD2,TRBV27,TRBJ2-1,NA,CASTLAGGGNEQFF,TGTGCCAGCACCCTAGCGGGAGGAGGCAATGAGCAGTTCTTC
NA,TRBV30,TRBJ1-1,NA,CAWVANTEAFF,TGTGCCTGGGTGGCGAACACTGAAGCTTTCTTT
NA,TRBV19,TRBJ2-7,NA,CASSISGGNYEQYF,TGTGCCAGTAGTATCAGCGGTGGGAACTACGAGCAGTACTTC
NA,TRBV2,TRBJ1-3,NA,CASMGLAGNTIYF,TGTGCCAGCATGGGGCTGGCTGGAAACACCATATATTTT
NA,TRBV4-1,TRBJ2-3,NA,CASSRLSISSADTQYF,TGCGCCAGCAGCCGCCTATCCATTAGTAGCGCAGATACGCAGTATTTT
NA,TRBV28,TRBJ1-4,NA,CASSFMRGSEKLFF,TGTGCCAGCAGTTTCATGAGGGGGTCTGAAAAACTGTTTTTT
TRBD1,TRBV3-1/TRBV3-2,TRBJ1-1,once,CASSPSGGRNTEAFF,TGTGCCAGCAGCCCGTCAGGGGGTAGGAACACTGAAGCTTTCTTT
NA,TRBV24-1,TRBJ2-2,NA,CATSAGANTGELFF,TGTGCCACCAGTGCTGGGGCGAACACCGGGGAGCTGTTTTTT
TRBD1,TRBV5-1,TRBJ1-6,once,CASSLKTGDSPLHF,TGCGCCAGCAGCTTGAAAACAGGGGATTCACCCCTCCACTTT
NA,TRBV5-1,TRBJ1-4,NA,CASSLARQGNEKLFF,TGCGCCAGCAGCTTGGCCAGGCAGGGGAATGAAAAACTGTTTTTT
TRBD1,TRBV19,TRBJ2-7,NA,CASGDRVFYEQYF,TGTGCCAGTGGGGACAGGGTTTTCTACGAGCAGTACTTC
NA,TRBV11-2,TRBJ1-2,NA,CASSLDLGAGAQVGYTF,TGTGCCAGCAGCTTAGATTTGGGTGCGGGGGCGCAGGTTGGCTACACCTTC
NA,TRBV5-1,TRBJ2-2,NA,CASSSEHAGELFF,TGCGCCAGCAGCTCGGAACATGCCGGGGAGCTGTTTTTT
TRBD1,TRBV2,TRBJ2-1,NA,CASKRQDRAEQFF,TGTGCCAGCAAGAGACAAGACAGGGCTGAGCAGTTCTTC
NA,TRBV5-8,TRBJ1-2,few,CASTPFASRTHYGYTF,TGTGCCAGCACCCCCTTCGCCAGCAGGACCCACTATGGCTACACCTTC
NA,TRBV9,TRBJ1-2,NA,CASSPTWTDYGYTF,TGTGCCAGCAGCCCTACCTGGACAGACTATGGCTACACCTTC
NA,TRBV5-1,TRBJ1-6,once,CASSHSTVRNSPLHF,TGCGCCAGCAGCCACTCAACAGTGAGGAATTCACCCCTCCACTTT
NA,TRBV7-2,TRBJ1-5,NA,CASSLSANQPQHF,TGTGCCAGCAGCTTATCAGCTAATCAGCCCCAGCATTTT
NA,TRBV7-8,TRBJ2-7,NA,CASSFLMGTYEQYF,TGTGCCAGCAGCTTCCTGATGGGCACCTACGAGCAGTACTTC
TRBD1,TRBV6-5,TRBJ1-2,NA,CASSPGTGGGYTF,TGTGCCAGCAGTCCCGGGACAGGCGGGGGCTACACCTTC
NA,TRBV19,TRBJ2-2,NA,CASRIGGYTGELFF,TGTGCCAGTAGGATTGGGGGATACACCGGGGAGCTGTTTTTT
TRBD1,TRBV9,TRBJ2-7,NA,CASSVGGQGAYEQYF,TGTGCCAGCAGCGTAGGAGGACAGGGGGCATACGAGCAGTACTTC
TRBD1,TRBV18,TRBJ1-1,once,CASSPADRENTEAFF,TGTGCCAGCTCACCAGCCGACAGGGAGAACACTGAAGCTTTCTTT
TRBD2,TRBV27,TRBJ2-7,NA,CASSFGLESYEQYF,TGTGCCAGCAGTTTTGGACTAGAATCCTACGAGCAGTACTTC